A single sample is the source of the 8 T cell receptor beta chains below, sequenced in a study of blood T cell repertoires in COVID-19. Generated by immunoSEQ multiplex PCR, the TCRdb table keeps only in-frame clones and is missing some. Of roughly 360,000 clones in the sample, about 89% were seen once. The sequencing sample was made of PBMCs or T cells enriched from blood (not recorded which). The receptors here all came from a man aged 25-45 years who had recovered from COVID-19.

CDR3 loop: CASSPVTGLKEKLFF. The CDR3 DNA is TGTGCCAGCTCACCGGTGACAGGGTTGAAGGAAAAACTGTTTTTT. The chain recombines TRBV18 with TRBJ1-4; TRBD1 agrees at 7 bases. The CDR3 sequence is 15 residues long. V trimming: 3 bases; J trimming: 8 bases; junction bases outside the gene matches: 9. Germline V gene lookup returns CDR1 KGHSH and CDR2 LQKENI.

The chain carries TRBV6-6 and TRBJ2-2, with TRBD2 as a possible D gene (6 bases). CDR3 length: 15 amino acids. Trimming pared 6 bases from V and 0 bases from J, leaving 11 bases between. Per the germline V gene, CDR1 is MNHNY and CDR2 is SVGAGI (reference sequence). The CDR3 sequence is CASSARTTNTGELFF. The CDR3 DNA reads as TGTGCCAGCAGCGCCCGGACTACGAACACCGGGGAGCTGTTTTTT.

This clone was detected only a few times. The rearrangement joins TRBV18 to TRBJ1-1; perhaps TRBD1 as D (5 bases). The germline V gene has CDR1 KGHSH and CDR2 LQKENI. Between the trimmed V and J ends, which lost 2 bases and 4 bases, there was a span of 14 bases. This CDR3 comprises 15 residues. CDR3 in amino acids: CASSPVSFGGTEAFF. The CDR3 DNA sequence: TGTGCCAGCTCACCAGTTTCATTCGGGGGCACTGAAGCTTTCTTT.

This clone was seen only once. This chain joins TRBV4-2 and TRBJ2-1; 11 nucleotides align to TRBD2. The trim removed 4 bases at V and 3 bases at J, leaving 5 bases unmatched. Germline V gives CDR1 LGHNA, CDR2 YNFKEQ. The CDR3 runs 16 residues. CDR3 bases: TGTGCCAGCAGCCTACGACTAGCGGGGAACTACAATGAGCAGTTCTTC. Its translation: CASSLRLAGNYNEQFF.

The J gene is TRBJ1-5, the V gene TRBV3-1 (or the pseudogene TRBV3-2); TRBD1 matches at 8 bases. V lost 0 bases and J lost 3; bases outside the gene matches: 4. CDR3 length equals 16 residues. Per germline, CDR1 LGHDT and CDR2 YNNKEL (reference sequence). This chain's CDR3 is CASSQDPGGNNQPQHF. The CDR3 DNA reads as TGTGCCAGCAGCCAAGATCCAGGGGGCAACAATCAGCCCCAGCATTTT.

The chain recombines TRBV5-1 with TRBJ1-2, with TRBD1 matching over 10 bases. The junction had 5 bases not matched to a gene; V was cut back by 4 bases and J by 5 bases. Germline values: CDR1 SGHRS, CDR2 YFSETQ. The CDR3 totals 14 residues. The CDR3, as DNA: TGCGCCAGCAGCGTAGGGACAGGGGATTATGGCTACACCTTC. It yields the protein CASSVGTGDYGYTF. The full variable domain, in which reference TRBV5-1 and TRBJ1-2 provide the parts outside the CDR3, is KAGVTQTPRYLIKTRGQQVTLSCSPISGHRSVSWYQQTPGQGLQFLFEYFSETQRNKGNFPGRFSGRQFSNSRSEMNVSTLELGDSALYLCASSVGTGDYGYTFGSGTRLTVV.

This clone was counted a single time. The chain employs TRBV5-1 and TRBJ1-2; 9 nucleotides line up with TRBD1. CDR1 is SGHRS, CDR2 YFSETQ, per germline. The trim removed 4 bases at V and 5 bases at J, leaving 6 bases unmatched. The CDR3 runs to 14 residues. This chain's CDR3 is CASSDSGTGYGYTF. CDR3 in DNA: TGCGCCAGCAGCGACTCCGGGACAGGGTATGGCTACACCTTC.

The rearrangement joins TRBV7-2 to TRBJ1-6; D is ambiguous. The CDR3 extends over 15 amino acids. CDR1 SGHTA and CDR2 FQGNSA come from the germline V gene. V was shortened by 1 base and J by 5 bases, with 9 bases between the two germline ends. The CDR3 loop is CASSLDGSNNSPLHF. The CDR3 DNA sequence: TGTGCCAGCAGCTTAGATGGGAGTAATAATTCACCCCTCCACTTT.